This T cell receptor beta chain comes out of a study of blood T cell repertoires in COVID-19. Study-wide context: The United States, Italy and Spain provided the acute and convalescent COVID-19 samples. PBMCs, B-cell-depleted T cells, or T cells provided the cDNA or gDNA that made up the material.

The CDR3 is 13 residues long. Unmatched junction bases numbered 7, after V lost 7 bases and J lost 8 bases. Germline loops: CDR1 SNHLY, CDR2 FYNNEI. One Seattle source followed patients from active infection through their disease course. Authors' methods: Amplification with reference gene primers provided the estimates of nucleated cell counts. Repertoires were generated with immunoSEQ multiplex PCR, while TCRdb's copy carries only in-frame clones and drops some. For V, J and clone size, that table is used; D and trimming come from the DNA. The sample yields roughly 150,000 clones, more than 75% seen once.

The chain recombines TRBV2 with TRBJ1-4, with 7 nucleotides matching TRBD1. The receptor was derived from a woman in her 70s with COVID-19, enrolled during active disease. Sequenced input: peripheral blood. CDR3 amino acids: CASIGYRGEKLFF. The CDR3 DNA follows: TGTGCCAGCATAGGATACAGGGGAGAAAAACTGTTTTTT.